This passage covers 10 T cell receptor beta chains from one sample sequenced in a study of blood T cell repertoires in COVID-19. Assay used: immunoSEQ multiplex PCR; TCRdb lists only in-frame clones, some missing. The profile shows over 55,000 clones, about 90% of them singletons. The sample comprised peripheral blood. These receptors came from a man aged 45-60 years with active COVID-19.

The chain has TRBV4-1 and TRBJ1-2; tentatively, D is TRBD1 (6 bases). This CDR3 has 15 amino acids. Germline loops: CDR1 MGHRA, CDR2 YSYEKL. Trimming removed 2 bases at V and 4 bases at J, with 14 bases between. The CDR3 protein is CASSQLDSFSYGYTF. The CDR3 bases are TGCGCCAGCAGCCAATTGGACAGCTTCTCCTATGGCTACACCTTC.

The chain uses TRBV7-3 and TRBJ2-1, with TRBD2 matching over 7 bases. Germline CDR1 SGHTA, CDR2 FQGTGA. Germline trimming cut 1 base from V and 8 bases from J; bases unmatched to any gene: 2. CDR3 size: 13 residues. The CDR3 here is CASSLKGRDEQFF. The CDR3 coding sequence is TGTGCCAGCAGCTTAAAGGGGAGGGATGAGCAGTTCTTC.

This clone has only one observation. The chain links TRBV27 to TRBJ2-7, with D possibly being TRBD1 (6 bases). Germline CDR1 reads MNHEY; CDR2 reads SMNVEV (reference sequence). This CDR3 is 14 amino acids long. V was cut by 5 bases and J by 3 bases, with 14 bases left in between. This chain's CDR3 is CASSNTGTHYEQYF. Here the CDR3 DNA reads TGTGCCAGCAGTAACACCGGGACACACTACGAGCAGTACTTC.

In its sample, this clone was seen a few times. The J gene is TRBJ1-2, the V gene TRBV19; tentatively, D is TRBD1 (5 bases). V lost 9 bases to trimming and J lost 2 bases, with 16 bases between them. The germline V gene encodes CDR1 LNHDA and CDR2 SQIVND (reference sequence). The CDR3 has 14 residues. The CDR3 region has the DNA TGTGCCAGAGAGTTGGGGGGACCAAACTATGGCTACACCTTC. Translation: CARELGGPNYGYTF.

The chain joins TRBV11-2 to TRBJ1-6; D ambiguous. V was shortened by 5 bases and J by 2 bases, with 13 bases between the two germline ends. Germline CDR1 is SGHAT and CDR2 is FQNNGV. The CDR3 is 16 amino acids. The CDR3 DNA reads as TGTGCCAGCAGCACGGAGTGGCCCCCCTATAATTCACCCCTCCACTTT. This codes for CASSTEWPPYNSPLHF.

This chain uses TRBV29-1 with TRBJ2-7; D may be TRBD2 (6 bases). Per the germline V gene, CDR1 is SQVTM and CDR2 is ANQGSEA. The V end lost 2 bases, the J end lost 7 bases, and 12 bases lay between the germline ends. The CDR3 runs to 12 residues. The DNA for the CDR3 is TGCAGCGTTGAACGGGGAGGCTGTGAGCAGTACTTC. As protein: CSVERGGCEQYF.

As DNA, the CDR3 is TGTGCCTGGAGTAGTAGCGGGAGGTTGGGTGAGCAGTTCTTC. It yields the protein CAWSSSGRLGEQFF. V gene TRBV30 combines with J gene TRBJ2-1; 10 nucleotides line up with TRBD2. This CDR3 spans 14 amino acids. In germline, CDR1 is GTSNPN, CDR2 SVGIG (reference sequence). V trimming: 2 bases; J trimming: 9 bases; junction bases outside the gene matches: 7.

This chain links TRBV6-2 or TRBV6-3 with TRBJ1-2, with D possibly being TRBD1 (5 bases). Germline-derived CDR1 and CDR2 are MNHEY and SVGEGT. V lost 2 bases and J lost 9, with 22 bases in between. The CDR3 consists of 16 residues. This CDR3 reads CASSYTWGRSPYSYTF. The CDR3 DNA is TGTGCCAGCAGTTACACCTGGGGCAGAAGTCCTTATAGCTACACCTTC.

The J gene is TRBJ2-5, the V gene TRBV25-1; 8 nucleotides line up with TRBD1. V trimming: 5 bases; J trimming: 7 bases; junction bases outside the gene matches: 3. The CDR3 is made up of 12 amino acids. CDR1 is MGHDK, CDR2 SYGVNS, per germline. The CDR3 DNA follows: TGTGCCAGCAGTCTCGACAGGGGGACCCAGTACTTC. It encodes CASSLDRGTQYF.

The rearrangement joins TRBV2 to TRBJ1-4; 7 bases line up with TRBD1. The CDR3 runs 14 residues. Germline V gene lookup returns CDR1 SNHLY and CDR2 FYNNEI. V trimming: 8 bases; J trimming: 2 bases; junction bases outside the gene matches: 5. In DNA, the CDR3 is TGTGCCAGCTGCTTGACAGGGACTAATGAAAAACTGTTTTTT. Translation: CASCLTGTNEKLFF.